These 5 T cell receptor beta chains share one sample of origin, sequenced in a study of blood T cell repertoires in COVID-19. The method was immunoSEQ multiplex PCR; TCRdb's version includes in-frame clones alone and lacks a portion of them. The sample lists over 50,000 clones; 72% were seen once. Sequencing input: peripheral blood. The receptors here all came from a woman between 70 and 85 years old with COVID-19, enrolled during active disease.

This sequence joins TRBV6-6 and TRBJ2-7, with D perhaps matching TRBD1 (5 bases). Trimming removed 6 bases at V and 0 bases at J, with 9 bases between. CDR3 length: 13 residues. Germline-derived CDR1 and CDR2 are MNHNY and SVGAGI (reference sequence). CDR3 in amino acids: CASRTDPSYEQYV. Written as DNA, the CDR3 is TGTGCCAGCAGGACAGACCCCTCCTACGAGCAGTACGTC.

Points on this clone: The same CDR3 can be traced to other DNA sequences in this sample. The chain employs TRBV10-3 and TRBJ2-7; 11 bases map to TRBD2. V trimming: 3 bases; J trimming: 2 bases; junction bases outside the gene matches: 3. Germline values: CDR1 ENHRY, CDR2 SYGVKD. This CDR3 region has 15 residues. CDR3 protein: CAISEGTSGTYEQYV. The CDR3 coding sequence is TGTGCCATCAGTGAAGGGACTAGCGGTACCTACGAGCAGTACGTC.

The rearrangement uses TRBV9 and TRBJ2-3; 7 bases line up with TRBD2. This CDR3 comprises 15 residues. V shed 0 bases, J shed 3 bases, and the junction held 4 bases outside the gene matches. Germline V CDR1 and CDR2: SGDLS, YYNGEE. The chain's CDR3 is CASSVEAGRTDTQYF. CDR3 nucleotide sequence: TGTGCCAGCAGCGTAGAAGCGGGAAGAACAGATACGCAGTATTTT.

The rearrangement links TRBV7-3 to TRBJ2-1; 14 bases line up with TRBD2. CDR1 and CDR2 from the germline V gene are SGHTA and FQGTGA. Trimming took 6 bases from V and 7 from J; bases not matched to a gene: 8. CDR3 length equals 16 residues. CDR3 nucleotide sequence: TGTGCCAGCAGATCCGGGACTAGCGGGAGTAAAAATGAGCAGTTCTTC. It is translated as CASRSGTSGSKNEQFF.

The chain couples TRBV27 to TRBJ2-5; the match to TRBD2 covers 7 bases. The CDR3 is 14 amino acids. Germline assignment: CDR1 MNHEY and CDR2 SMNVEV (reference sequence). The V and J ends lost 2 bases and 13 bases, in that order; junction bases with no gene match: 13. CDR3 sequence: CASSLIRGETQSYF. CDR3 sequence (DNA): TGTGCCAGCAGTTTAATCCGGGGGGAGACCCAGTCGTACTTC.